What follows are 25 T cell receptor beta chains derived from one specimen sequenced in a study of Ad26.COV2.S vaccination and SARS-CoV-2 variants. The treatment is: around 19 received Ad26.COV2.S at low or high dose, single or two shots; about 5 received placebo; per-sample allocation not given. Samples came from day 63 after the first vaccine or placebo injection. Produced via immunoSEQ multiplex PCR; TCRdb's table is partial and in-frame only. The sample consists of around 380,000 clones, around nine tenths of them appearing once. Sequencing was performed on peripheral blood, taken in a trial of Ad26.COV2.S vaccine versus placebo. All receptors derive from a person aged 18-65 years who received the Ad26.COV2.S COVID-19 vaccine or a placebo.

The chain couples TRBV3-1 (or the pseudogene TRBV3-2) to TRBJ1-2; no reliable D call. The CDR3 length is 12 residues. V was shortened by 2 bases and J by 8 bases, with 9 bases between the two germline ends. CDR1 and CDR2 from the germline V gene are LGHDT and YNNKEL (reference sequence). For the CDR3, the DNA is TGTGCCAGCAGCCAAACTCAAGGGGGCTACACCTTC. Translated, it gives CASSQTQGGYTF.

This clone was counted between two and nine times. V gene TRBV29-1 combines with J gene TRBJ1-1; a weak D match, TRBD1 (5 bases). There are 13 residues in the CDR3. Germline loops: CDR1 SQVTM, CDR2 ANQGSEA. V lost 7 bases and J 1 base, leaving 13 bases between the germline ends. This CDR3 reads CSADDSKNTEAFF. The CDR3 DNA reads TGCAGCGCGGACGACAGTAAGAACACTGAAGCTTTCTTT.

This clone was observed a few times. The chain recombines TRBV6-5 with TRBJ1-6; weak D call: TRBD1 (6 bases). This CDR3 spans 14 amino acids. V was shortened by 6 bases and J by 11 bases, with 17 bases between the two germline ends. The V gene's germline CDR1 is MNHEY and CDR2 SVGAGI. The CDR3 DNA sequence: TGTGCCAGCAGAAGGGACACCCGGGAAACACCCCTCCACTTT. Protein: CASRRDTRETPLHF.

CDR3 residues: CASSQDDYNSPLHF. The CDR3 DNA is TGTGCCAGCAGCCAAGATGACTATAATTCACCCCTCCACTTT. The chain carries TRBV4-2 and TRBJ1-6; no firm D call. The germline V gene has CDR1 LGHNA and CDR2 YNFKEQ. This CDR3 contains 14 residues. V lost 0 bases, J lost 3 bases, and 3 bases lay in between.

J is TRBJ2-5 and V is TRBV14; TRBD2 might be the D (6 bases). This CDR3 spans 16 amino acids. Germline V gives CDR1 SGHDN, CDR2 FVKESK. V dropped 3 bases and J dropped 1 base, with 15 bases sitting between them. The CDR3 DNA reads as TGTGCCAGCAGCCAGGACTTTCGGGACTCCCAAGAGACCCAGTACTTC. Protein sequence: CASSQDFRDSQETQYF.

V is TRBV4-1 and J is TRBJ1-1, with D possibly being TRBD1 (5 bases). CDR1 and CDR2 from the germline V gene are MGHRA and YSYEKL. V was shortened by 0 bases and J by 8 bases, with 13 bases between the two germline ends. The CDR3 has 14 amino acids. Written as DNA, the CDR3 is TGCGCCAGCAGCCAAGATAGGGCAGGACAAGAAGCTTTCTTT. It encodes CASSQDRAGQEAFF.

The gene calls are TRBV25-1 and TRBJ2-7; D remains unclear. Deletions cut 6 bases from V and 3 bases from J, with 9 bases between. The germline V gene encodes CDR1 MGHDK and CDR2 SYGVNS. This CDR3 is built from 12 residues. DNA of the CDR3: TGTGCCAGCAGCAACCTTATCTACGAGCAGTACTTC. It specifies CASSNLIYEQYF.

The chain employs TRBV6-6 and TRBJ1-1; D might be TRBD1 (6 bases). This CDR3 has 12 residues. Trimming cost V 5 bases and J 6 bases, with 10 bases left between them. Germline V gene data show CDR1 as MNHNY and CDR2 as SVGAGI (reference sequence). The chain's CDR3 is CASSKSGAEAFF. For the CDR3, the DNA is TGTGCCAGCAGTAAATCAGGGGCTGAAGCTTTCTTT.

This chain connects TRBV19 to TRBJ1-6; a weak D match, TRBD1 (5 bases). Germline lookup yields CDR1 LNHDA and CDR2 SQIVND (reference sequence). V shed 3 bases and J shed 8 bases, with 14 bases lying between them. The length of the CDR3 is 15 residues. CDR3 region: CASSIEPGLDSPLHF. The CDR3 region has the DNA TGTGCCAGTAGTATTGAACCAGGGTTAGATTCACCCCTCCACTTT.

The chain uses TRBV19 and TRBJ1-5, with 10 bases matching TRBD1. V shed 6 bases and J 5 bases; nucleotides not matched to a gene: 4. Germline CDR1 and CDR2: LNHDA and SQIVND (reference sequence). The CDR3 is 14 residues long. The chain's CDR3 is CASSADRGYQPQHF. The CDR3 DNA is TGTGCCAGTAGCGCGGACAGGGGGTATCAGCCCCAGCATTTT.

The rearrangement links TRBV5-4 to TRBJ1-6, with a tentative D call TRBD1 (5 bases). Trimming took 0 bases from V and 7 from J, leaving 14 bases between them. CDR1 and CDR2 (germline): SGHNT, YYREEE (reference sequence). The CDR3 has 16 residues. CDR3 in amino acids: CASSLVPGGKNSPLHF. The CDR3 nucleotides read TGTGCCAGCAGCTTGGTACCCGGGGGAAAGAATTCACCCCTCCACTTT.

The CDR3 here is CASSQGRRGSYYEQYF. As DNA, the CDR3 is TGCGCCAGCAGCCAAGGGCGCCGCGGCAGCTACTACGAGCAGTACTTC. The rearrangement links TRBV4-1 to TRBJ2-7; unclear D gene. The CDR3 is 16 amino acids. V lost 1 base and J lost 3, with 16 bases in between. The V gene's germline CDR1 is MGHRA and CDR2 YSYEKL.

The CDR3 region is CASSGDVVAGNHEQYF. CDR3 nucleotide sequence: TGTGCCAGCAGTGGCGACGTGGTAGCGGGGAACCACGAGCAGTACTTC. The chain recombines TRBV2 with TRBJ2-7, with TRBD2 matching over 8 bases. This CDR3 has 16 residues. The junction had 13 bases not matched to a gene; V was cut back by 4 bases and J by 5 bases. Per germline, CDR1 SNHLY and CDR2 FYNNEI.

The chain combines TRBV4-2 with TRBJ2-3; 7 nucleotides align to TRBD2. Germline V lookup: CDR1 LGHNA, CDR2 YNFKEQ. This CDR3 spans 19 amino acids. The V and J ends lost 0 bases and 2 bases, in that order; junction bases with no gene match: 14. CDR3 DNA: TGTGCCAGCAGCCAAGATCAAGGGCGGCGGGGGTCCCTCACAGATACGCAGTATTTT. It translates to CASSQDQGRRGSLTDTQYF.

This clone was counted only a few times. The same CDR3 can be traced to other DNA sequences in this sample. This chain links TRBV5-1 with TRBJ2-1, with 7 bases lining up with TRBD2. With 1 base clipped from V and 1 base from J, the junction kept 5 bases outside the gene matches. This CDR3 comprises 16 residues. CDR1 and CDR2 (germline): SGHRS, YFSETQ. The CDR3 sequence is CASSLSGRGSYNEQFF. For the CDR3, the DNA is TGCGCCAGCAGCTTGAGTGGGAGGGGATCCTACAATGAGCAGTTCTTC.

The V and J genes are TRBV11-2 and TRBJ1-2; D not certain. Germline CDR1 and CDR2: SGHAT and FQNNGV. The V and J ends lost 3 bases and 2 bases respectively, with 7 bases between them. The CDR3 extends over 13 amino acids. The CDR3 loop is CASSLGDNYGYTF. DNA for the CDR3: TGTGCCAGCAGCTTGGGAGACAACTATGGCTACACCTTC.

The V call is TRBV10-3, the J call TRBJ1-5; 12 bases are shared with TRBD1. In germline, CDR1 is ENHRY, CDR2 SYGVKD. This CDR3 has 14 residues. Unmatched junction bases numbered 2, after V lost 3 bases and J lost 8 bases. The DNA of the CDR3 is TGTGCCATCAGTGATGGGACAGGGGGCAAGCCCCAGCATTTT. Translated, it gives CAISDGTGGKPQHF.

This clone was observed a single time. The rearrangement uses TRBV27 and TRBJ2-7; the match to TRBD2 covers 7 bases. The CDR3 runs 13 residues. The germline V gene encodes CDR1 MNHEY and CDR2 SMNVEV (reference sequence). V lost 6 bases to trimming and J lost 5 bases; unmatched junction nucleotides: 7. The CDR3 sequence: CASRSSGGDEQYF. CDR3 in DNA: TGTGCCAGCAGGTCCTCTGGGGGGGACGAGCAGTACTTC.

The chain recombines TRBV12-3 or TRBV12-4 with TRBJ1-2; D may be TRBD1 (5 bases). The CDR3 loop spans 12 amino acids. The V and J ends lost 3 bases and 8 bases respectively, with 10 bases between them. The CDR3 is CASSFGAKGYTF. DNA for the CDR3: TGTGCCAGCAGTTTTGGGGCTAAGGGCTACACCTTC.

V usage is TRBV5-1 and J usage is TRBJ2-1; 8 bases match TRBD2. Germline CDR1 is SGHRS and CDR2 is YFSETQ. Unmatched junction bases numbered 7, after V lost 6 bases and J lost 2 bases. CDR3 size: 15 residues. The CDR3 loop is CASTMTSDPYNEQFF. The CDR3 nucleotides read TGCGCCAGCACCATGACTAGCGACCCCTACAATGAGCAGTTCTTC.

This clone was seen at least ten times. The genes are TRBV5-6 and TRBJ1-4, with D hard to call. V shed 0 bases and J shed 0 bases, with 9 bases lying between them. Germline values: CDR1 SGHDT, CDR2 YYEEEE. The CDR3 has 16 amino acids. The CDR3, as DNA: TGTGCCAGCAGCTTGGGGGCGGGGACAACTAATGAAAAACTGTTTTTT. As protein: CASSLGAGTTNEKLFF.

This clone came up once. J is TRBJ2-7 and V is TRBV28; 9 bases fit TRBD1. The CDR3 is 15 amino acids. The V segment lost 6 bases and the J segment 1 base; nucleotides outside the gene matches: 7. Germline loops: CDR1 MDHEN, CDR2 SYDVKM. This chain's CDR3 is CASSGGDRDSYEQYF. CDR3 DNA: TGTGCCAGCAGCGGAGGGGACAGGGATTCCTACGAGCAGTACTTC.

This clone has a handful of counts. The chain has TRBV5-5 and TRBJ2-7; 7 bases fit TRBD1. Germline loops: CDR1 SGHKS, CDR2 YYEKEE (reference sequence). The CDR3 is 12 residues long. V lost 4 bases and J lost 6; bases outside the gene matches: 4. The CDR3 DNA is TGTGCCAGCAGCCTCACAGGGGTCGAGCAGTACTTC. Translation: CASSLTGVEQYF.

This clone was picked up one time. The chain joins TRBV18 to TRBJ1-5; D possibly corresponds to TRBD1 (5 bases). The V end was cut by 2 bases, the J end by 7 bases, with 12 bases between. The germline CDR1 and CDR2 sequences are KGHSH and LQKENI. CDR3 length equals 14 residues. DNA for the CDR3: TGTGCCAGCTCACCAGGGGGGGGAGGACAGCCCCAGCATTTT. It specifies CASSPGGGGQPQHF.

The J gene is TRBJ2-2, the V gene TRBV6-1, with D maybe TRBD2 (6 bases). The CDR3 consists of 18 residues. The germline CDR1 and CDR2 sequences are MNHNS and SASEGT. Trimming stripped 2 bases from V and 1 base from J, with 17 bases between. The CDR3 sequence is CASSERVWGELNTGELFF. The CDR3 region has the DNA TGTGCCAGCAGTGAAAGGGTTTGGGGGGAACTGAACACCGGGGAGCTGTTTTTT.